These 23 T cell receptor beta chains came from one sample sequenced in a study of blood T cell repertoires in COVID-19. The protocol was immunoSEQ multiplex PCR, while the TCRdb copy is restricted to in-frame clones and leaves out a portion. Of about 160,000 clones listed, less than 85% are singletons. Specimen: peripheral blood. The receptors here all came from a woman in her sixties with COVID-19, enrolled during active disease.

DNA for the CDR3: TGTGCCAGTAGCTCCGTTGGACAGTCCACAGATACGCAGTATTTT. As protein: CASSSVGQSTDTQYF. V gene TRBV19 combines with J gene TRBJ2-3, with a tentative D call TRBD1 (6 bases). Germline CDR1 and CDR2: LNHDA and SQIVND (reference sequence). The CDR3 covers 15 residues. V was shortened by 6 bases and J by 2 bases, with 15 bases between the two germline ends.

The chain joins TRBV19 to TRBJ2-7; 7 bases are shared with TRBD1. This CDR3 has 14 amino acids. V shed 5 bases, J shed 0 bases, and the junction held 4 bases outside the gene matches. In germline, CDR1 is LNHDA, CDR2 SQIVND (reference sequence). The CDR3 sequence is CASSPRGSSYEQYF. In DNA, the CDR3 is TGTGCCAGTAGTCCCAGGGGGAGCTCCTACGAGCAGTACTTC.

J is TRBJ2-7 and V is TRBV5-6, with a possible D match to TRBD1 (5 bases). Trimming pared 4 bases from V and 3 bases from J, leaving 8 bases between. CDR3 length: 12 residues. Per germline, CDR1 SGHDT and CDR2 YYEEEE. The CDR3, as DNA: TGTGCCAGCAGCCGAAGGGGCTACGAGCAGTACTTC. Amino acids: CASSRRGYEQYF.

The chain recombines TRBV5-8 with TRBJ2-3; D is ambiguous. V was clipped by 0 bases and J by 2 bases, with 19 bases between them. Per the germline V gene, CDR1 is SGHTS and CDR2 is YDEGEE. The CDR3 is made up of 18 amino acids. DNA of the CDR3: TGTGCCAGCAGCTTGGGGCAGAAGCGCCCAACCCCCACAGATACGCAGTATTTT. Its protein is CASSLGQKRPTPTDTQYF.

The chain is built from TRBV6-2 or TRBV6-3 and TRBJ1-1, with a possible D match to TRBD1 (5 bases). CDR3 length equals 17 residues. Germline CDR1 MNHEY, CDR2 SVGEGT. V was cut by 2 bases and J by 1 base, with 17 bases left in between. CDR3 sequence: CASSYHPVRTQNTEAFF. CDR3 DNA: TGTGCCAGCAGTTACCACCCGGTCCGGACACAGAACACTGAAGCTTTCTTT.

The V and J genes are TRBV28 and TRBJ1-6, with 8 bases lining up with TRBD1. The CDR3 is 14 amino acids. Germline trimming cut 6 bases from V and 3 bases from J; bases unmatched to any gene: 1. Germline V gives CDR1 MDHEN, CDR2 SYDVKM. As DNA, the CDR3 is TGTGCCAGCAGAACAGGGGGCTATAATTCACCCCTCCACTTT. It is translated as CASRTGGYNSPLHF. Drawing the rest from reference TRBV28 and TRBJ1-6, the complete variable domain is DVKVTQSSRYLVKRTGEKVFLECVQDMDHENMFWYRQDPGLGLRLIYFSYDVKMKEKGDIPEGYSVSREKKERFSLILESASTNQTSMYLCASRTGGYNSPLHFGNGTRLTVT.

The gene calls are TRBV6-5 and TRBJ2-1; TRBD2 matches 11 bases. The germline gives CDR1 MNHEY, CDR2 SVGAGI. There are 14 residues in the CDR3. The ends lost 10 bases at V and 5 bases at J; junction bases unmatched: 7. The CDR3 DNA sequence: TGTGCCACCGCGCCGGGACTAGCGGACAATGAGCAGTTCTTC. This codes for CATAPGLADNEQFF.

This clone appeared once. V usage is TRBV5-1 and J usage is TRBJ2-1, with TRBD2 identical over 10 bases. This CDR3 has 16 amino acids. The J segment lost 6 bases and the V segment lost 7 bases, leaving 13 bases of the junction unmatched. Germline CDR1 reads SGHRS; CDR2 reads YFSETQ. In nucleotides, the CDR3 is TGCGCCAGCTTTAACGTCCCTCGACTAGCGGGCAATGAGCAGTTCTTC. It specifies CASFNVPRLAGNEQFF.

V and J are TRBV9 and TRBJ1-1, with D possibly matching TRBD1 (6 bases). Germline-derived CDR1 and CDR2 are SGDLS and YYNGEE. Trimming removed 2 bases from V and 6 bases from J, with 11 bases in between. The CDR3 runs to 13 residues. Here the CDR3 reads CASSVRQESEAFF. In nucleotides, the CDR3 is TGTGCCAGCAGCGTTCGACAGGAATCTGAAGCTTTCTTT.

The chain links TRBV7-9 to TRBJ1-2, with 9 bases identical to TRBD1. V trimming: 4 bases; J trimming: 4 bases; junction bases outside the gene matches: 16. Germline-derived CDR1 and CDR2 are SEHNR and FQNEAQ (reference sequence). The CDR3 is made up of 18 amino acids. The DNA of the CDR3 is TGTGCCAGCAGCTCCTCCCGTACCGGGACAGGGAGGCTCTATGGCTACACCTTC. It is translated as CASSSSRTGTGRLYGYTF.

The V and J genes are TRBV4-1 and TRBJ1-5, with D perhaps matching TRBD1 (5 bases). This CDR3 is built from 15 residues. Trimming cost V 6 bases and J 4 bases, with 16 bases left between them. CDR1 is MGHRA and CDR2 is YSYEKL in the germline V gene. The CDR3 DNA follows: TGCGCCAGCAGTCTTACCGCGGGGGAGAATCAGCCCCAGCATTTT. It yields the protein CASSLTAGENQPQHF.

This chain uses TRBV18 with TRBJ2-5; D possibly corresponds to TRBD1 (5 bases). The CDR3 contains 15 residues. Germline lookup yields CDR1 KGHSH and CDR2 LQKENI. V lost 6 bases, J lost 5 bases, and 19 bases lay in between. CDR3 residues: CASSPAGRGGETQYF. CDR3 in DNA: TGTGCCAGCTCCCCTGCCGGAAGGGGCGGTGAGACCCAGTACTTC.

The chain is built from TRBV4-2 and TRBJ2-2, with 9 bases fitting TRBD2. Unmatched junction bases numbered 13, after V lost 4 bases and J lost 4 bases. Per the germline V gene, CDR1 is LGHNA and CDR2 is YNFKEQ. This CDR3 region has 18 residues. The CDR3 here is CASSPGGVAGVPTGELFF. The CDR3 bases are TGTGCCAGCAGCCCGGGAGGGGTAGCGGGGGTACCCACCGGGGAGCTGTTTTTT.

The genes are TRBV11-3 and TRBJ2-7; 10 bases are shared with TRBD1. Germline CDR1 SGHNT, CDR2 YENEEA. CDR3 length: 14 amino acids. The junction had 5 bases not matched to a gene; V was cut back by 2 bases and J by 7 bases. CDR3 bases: TGTGCCAGCAGCTTAAGGGACAGGGGAGGTGAGCAGTACGTC. Its protein product is CASSLRDRGGEQYV.

The gene calls are TRBV10-3 and TRBJ2-2; 9 nucleotides align to TRBD1. This CDR3 has 15 amino acids. Per germline, CDR1 ENHRY and CDR2 SYGVKD. Losses at the gene ends were 7 bases for V and 6 bases for J; bases not matched to a gene: 9. Here the CDR3 DNA reads TGTGCCATCAAGGGGACAGGGTCGGGCGCCGGGGAGCTGTTTTTT. As protein: CAIKGTGSGAGELFF.

The chain uses TRBV7-2 and TRBJ2-5; 7 bases are shared with TRBD2. The CDR3 sequence is 14 residues long. Germline assignment: CDR1 SGHTA and CDR2 FQGNSA. Unmatched junction bases numbered 0, after V lost 2 bases and J lost 0 bases. The CDR3 region has the DNA TGTGCCAGCAGCTTAAGCGGGAACCAAGAGACCCAGTACTTC. Its translation is CASSLSGNQETQYF.

The V gene is TRBV19, the J gene TRBJ2-7, with a possible D match to TRBD1 (5 bases). The length of the CDR3 is 15 residues. V lost 0 bases, J lost 2 bases, and 11 bases lay in between. Germline V CDR1 and CDR2: LNHDA, SQIVND (reference sequence). DNA of the CDR3: TGTGCCAGTAGTATAGATCAGCAGGGCCCCTACGAGCAGTACTTC. This translates into CASSIDQQGPYEQYF.

The rearrangement uses TRBV24-1 and TRBJ1-1, with 7 nucleotides matching TRBD1. CDR3 length: 13 amino acids. The V gene's germline CDR1 is KGHDR and CDR2 SFDVKD. V lost 7 bases, J lost 1 base, and 2 bases stayed unmatched. CDR3 loop: CATRRDRNTEAFF. For the CDR3, the DNA is TGTGCCACCAGAAGGGACAGGAACACTGAAGCTTTCTTT.

V is TRBV7-2 and J is TRBJ2-7; D is ambiguous. The CDR3 loop spans 12 amino acids. The ends were cut back, 5 bases at V and 0 bases at J, with 5 bases in the middle. In germline, CDR1 is SGHTA, CDR2 FQGNSA. The CDR3 coding sequence is TGTGCCAGCAGCCTCAGCTCCTACGAGCAGTACTTC. Protein product: CASSLSSYEQYF.

The chain has TRBV5-1 and TRBJ1-3, with D possibly being TRBD1 (6 bases). The CDR3 totals 17 residues. Trimming left V 5 bases short and J 1 base short, with 19 bases between. The V gene's germline CDR1 is SGHRS and CDR2 YFSETQ. This CDR3 is CASSREGRGQSGNTIYF. The CDR3 DNA sequence: TGCGCCAGCAGTCGCGAGGGCAGGGGTCAATCTGGAAACACCATATATTTT.

The DNA of the CDR3 is TGTGCCATCAGTGTGGGGGAGCGGGTTAATGAAAAACTGTTTTTT. It specifies CAISVGERVNEKLFF. This sequence joins TRBV10-3 and TRBJ1-4; D perhaps matches TRBD1 (5 bases). CDR3 length equals 15 residues. CDR1 ENHRY and CDR2 SYGVKD come from the germline V gene. The germline V and J ends were trimmed by 4 bases and 4 bases, with 13 bases remaining between them.

The gene calls are TRBV4-3 and TRBJ2-2, with 12 bases identical to TRBD2. CDR1 LGHNA and CDR2 YSLEER come from the germline V gene. J gave up 5 bases and V 4 bases, and 2 bases lay outside the gene matches. The length of the CDR3 is 15 residues. As DNA, the CDR3 is TGCGCCAGCAGCCCTCTAGCGGGAGGGACCGGGGAGCTGTTTTTT. It specifies CASSPLAGGTGELFF.

This sequence joins TRBV14 and TRBJ1-2; tentative D call: TRBD1 (6 bases). The V gene lost 4 bases and the J gene lost 5 bases, with 11 bases spanning the gap. CDR1 SGHDN and CDR2 FVKESK come from the germline V gene. The CDR3 covers 13 residues. CDR3 residues: CASSLDRGYGYTF. The CDR3, as DNA: TGTGCCAGCAGCCTGGACAGAGGATATGGCTACACCTTC.